This TCR beta chain was found in a study of Ad26.COV2.S vaccination and SARS-CoV-2 variants. Notes on the study in general: Breadth and depth estimates from TCRs may understate total T cell responses. Placebo recipients showed lower spike-specific TCR breadth than vaccinees. For non-spike TCRs, breadth in vaccine recipients resembled that in placebo recipients.

Treatment: some 20 received Ad26.COV2.S at low or high dose, single or two shots; about 5 received placebo; per-sample allocation not given. Sampling was performed 63 days after the first vaccine or placebo injection. The vaccine delivered Wuhan-strain SARS-CoV-2 spike through an Ad26 vector. The CDR3 contains 13 residues. Trimming pared 4 bases from V and 0 bases from J, leaving 9 bases between. Germline CDR1 is SQVTM and CDR2 is ANQGSEA. This clone was observed a single time. Antigen: not known. Repertoires were generated with immunoSEQ multiplex PCR, while TCRdb's copy carries only in-frame clones and drops some. The sample has 200,000 to 250,000 clones, around 89% seen once; the top ten hold about 10%.

The rearrangement links TRBV29-1 to TRBJ1-1; D is perhaps TRBD1 (5 bases). The receptor comes from a person aged 18-60 years who received the Ad26.COV2.S COVID-19 vaccine or a placebo. Sequencing was performed on peripheral blood, taken in a trial of Ad26.COV2.S vaccine versus placebo. The DNA of the CDR3 is TGCAGCGTTGGCCTGGGGGTGAACACTGAAGCTTTCTTT. Protein: CSVGLGVNTEAFF.